The source of this TCR beta chain is a study of spatial heterogeneity in lung cancer. Whole-study context: Untreated early-stage non-small cell lung cancer patients, some 70 in total, were the donors. Sequencing was performed on follow-up PBMC samples when available, collected at a median of around 2 years after resection.

This clonotype is deemed medium-sized (0.01 to 0.1%). Time point of the sample: blood at routine non-recurrence follow-up after resection. The study sequenced unsorted whole RNA from tumor, nontumor lung or frozen PBMC. A distinct unique molecular identifier was carried by each TCR cDNA molecule. TCRdb called the 5' RACE reads again in MiXCR, with one record for every CDR3 protein. In the table there are about 17,000 distinct CDR3 sequences, about a fifth of which are singletons. The material was PBMCs, obtained at follow-up. This receptor was taken from a male donor with early-stage non-small cell lung cancer.

CDR3 DNA: TGTGCCAGCAGTTTAGGGGACAGGGTTCGGACCCTCCACTTT. Amino acid sequence: CASSLGDRVRTLHF. The rearrangement joins TRBV12-3 or TRBV12-4 to TRBJ1-6; 9 bases are a match to TRBD1. The CDR3 is 14 residues long. V lost 1 base, J lost 14 bases, and 6 bases stayed unmatched.